These 5 T cell receptor beta chains share one sample of origin, sequenced in a study of T cell responses to AZD1222 COVID-19 vaccine. Sequencing used immunoSEQ multiplex PCR; TCRdb keeps in-frame clones, though not all of them. This sample has 100,000 to 110,000 clones; 80% to 95% occur once, and the top ten carry 1.5% to 2%. Sequenced here: peripheral blood, sampled on day 0 of AZD1222 vaccination. Source of these receptors: an adult in good health.

The chain employs TRBV19 and TRBJ1-1; TRBD1 is a possible D gene (5 bases). The CDR3 sequence is 13 residues long. Germline V gene data show CDR1 as LNHDA and CDR2 as SQIVND (reference sequence). With 9 bases removed from V and 1 base from J, the gap between germline ends came to 12 bases. The CDR3 DNA follows: TGTGCCAGCGCAGGGCTGGGGAACACTGAAGCTTTCTTT. Amino acid sequence: CASAGLGNTEAFF.

This chain connects TRBV5-4 to TRBJ2-3, with TRBD2 identical over 16 bases. The ends lost 4 bases at V and 4 bases at J; junction bases unmatched: 3. CDR1 and CDR2 (germline): SGHNT, YYREEE (reference sequence). The CDR3 length is 16 residues. The CDR3 DNA reads as TGTGCCAGCAGCCCCGGGACTAGCGGGAGGGCAGATACGCAGTATTTT. It translates to CASSPGTSGRADTQYF. Variable domain in full (rest from reference TRBV5-4 and TRBJ2-3): ETGVTQSPTHLIKTRGQQVTLRCSSQSGHNTVSWYQQALGQGPQFIFQYYREEENGRGNFPPRFSGLQFPNYSSELNVNALELDDSALYLCASSPGTSGRADTQYFGPGTRLTVL.

The sample holds one count of this clone. The chain recombines TRBV18 with TRBJ2-7, with 9 nucleotides matching TRBD2. Germline CDR1 KGHSH, CDR2 LQKENI. The length of the CDR3 is 15 residues. V trimming: 3 bases; J trimming: 2 bases; junction bases outside the gene matches: 5. CDR3 DNA sequence: TGTGCCAGCTCACCCCGGACTAGCGAGACCTACGAGCAGTACTTC. Translated, it gives CASSPRTSETYEQYF.

The CDR3 DNA is TGTGCCAGCAGCTCATTTAAGGGAGAGCAGGTTGAGCAGTTCTTC. Its translation: CASSSFKGEQVEQFF. The gene calls are TRBV11-2 and TRBJ2-1; a weak D match, TRBD2 (5 bases). Trimming took 4 bases from V and 9 from J, leaving 19 bases between them. CDR3 size: 15 residues. The germline gives CDR1 SGHAT, CDR2 FQNNGV. Using reference TRBV11-2 and TRBJ2-1 for the parts outside the CDR3, the full variable domain is EAGVAQSPRYKIIEKRQSVAFWCNPISGHATLYWYQQILGQGPKLLIQFQNNGVVDDSQLPKDRFSAERLKGVDSTLKIQPAKLEDSAVYLCASSSFKGEQVEQFFGPGTRLTVL.

This clone turned up a few times. This chain uses TRBV29-1 with TRBJ2-7; 10 bases map to TRBD1. This CDR3 has 16 amino acids. Germline loops: CDR1 SQVTM, CDR2 ANQGSEA. V lost 3 bases to trimming and J lost 3 bases; unmatched junction nucleotides: 11. In DNA form, the CDR3 reads TGCAGCGTTGAGGGGGACAGGGGTGAGAAAAGCTACGAGCAGTACTTC. Translating it yields CSVEGDRGEKSYEQYF.